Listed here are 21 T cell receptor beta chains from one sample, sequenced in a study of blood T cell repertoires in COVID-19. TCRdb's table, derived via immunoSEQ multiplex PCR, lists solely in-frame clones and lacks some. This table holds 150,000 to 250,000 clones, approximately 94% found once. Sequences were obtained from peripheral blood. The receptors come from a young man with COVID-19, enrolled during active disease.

The CDR3 DNA sequence: TGTGCCAGCAGCGGGACAGGGAACATGAACACTGAAGCTTTCTTT. Protein: CASSGTGNMNTEAFF. The genes are TRBV5-4 and TRBJ1-1; 9 bases line up with TRBD1. This CDR3 has 15 amino acids. The germline CDR1 and CDR2 sequences are SGHNT and YYREEE (reference sequence). J lost 0 bases, V lost 4 bases, and 4 bases had no gene match.

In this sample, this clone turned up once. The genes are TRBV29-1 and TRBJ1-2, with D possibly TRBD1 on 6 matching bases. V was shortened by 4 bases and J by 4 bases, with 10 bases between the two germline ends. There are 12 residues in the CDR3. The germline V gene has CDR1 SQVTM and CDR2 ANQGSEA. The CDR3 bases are TGCAGCGTTGGAGGGGGGGGCTATGGCTACACCTTC. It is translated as CSVGGGGYGYTF.

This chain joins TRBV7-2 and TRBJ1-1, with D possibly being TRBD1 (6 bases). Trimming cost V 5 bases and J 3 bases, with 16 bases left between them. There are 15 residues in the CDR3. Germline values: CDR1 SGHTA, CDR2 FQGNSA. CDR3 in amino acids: CASSTAPAGDTEAFF. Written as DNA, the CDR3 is TGTGCCAGCAGCACCGCCCCCGCAGGGGACACTGAAGCTTTCTTT.

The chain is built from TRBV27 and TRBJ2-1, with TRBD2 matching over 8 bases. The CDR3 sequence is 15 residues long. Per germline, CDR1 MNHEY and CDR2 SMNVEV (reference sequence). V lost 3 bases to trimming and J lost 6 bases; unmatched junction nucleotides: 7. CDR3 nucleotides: TGTGCCAGCAGTTTCCCCCCGGGGGGGCTCAATGAGCAGTTCTTC. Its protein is CASSFPPGGLNEQFF.

The CDR3 protein is CASSPGLAGPNEQFF. The CDR3 nucleotides are TGTGCCAGCAGTCCGGGACTAGCGGGGCCCAATGAGCAGTTCTTC. The gene calls are TRBV27 and TRBJ2-1, with 13 bases that match TRBD2. Per germline, CDR1 MNHEY and CDR2 SMNVEV (reference sequence). The CDR3 extends over 15 amino acids. V lost 5 bases and J lost 6; bases outside the gene matches: 4.

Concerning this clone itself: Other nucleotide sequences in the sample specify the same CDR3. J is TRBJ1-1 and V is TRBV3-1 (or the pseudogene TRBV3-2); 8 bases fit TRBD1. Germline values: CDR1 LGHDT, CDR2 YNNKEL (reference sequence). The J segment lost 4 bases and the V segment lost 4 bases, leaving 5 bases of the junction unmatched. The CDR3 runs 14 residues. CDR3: CASSRLTGGTEAFF. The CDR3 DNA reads TGTGCCAGCAGCCGCCTCACAGGGGGCACTGAAGCTTTCTTT.

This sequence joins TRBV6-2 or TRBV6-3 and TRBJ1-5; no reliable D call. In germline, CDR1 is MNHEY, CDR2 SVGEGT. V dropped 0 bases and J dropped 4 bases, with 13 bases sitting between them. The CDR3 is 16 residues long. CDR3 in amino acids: CASSYSNGRGNQPQHF. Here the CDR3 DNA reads TGTGCCAGCAGTTACTCGAACGGGCGGGGAAATCAGCCCCAGCATTTT.

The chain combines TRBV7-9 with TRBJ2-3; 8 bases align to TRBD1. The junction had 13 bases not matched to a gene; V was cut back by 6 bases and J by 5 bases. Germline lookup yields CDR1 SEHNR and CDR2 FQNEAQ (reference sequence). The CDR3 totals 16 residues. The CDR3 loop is CASSYSDRVVEDTQYF. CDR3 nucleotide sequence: TGTGCCAGCAGTTATTCGGACAGGGTCGTTGAAGATACGCAGTATTTT.

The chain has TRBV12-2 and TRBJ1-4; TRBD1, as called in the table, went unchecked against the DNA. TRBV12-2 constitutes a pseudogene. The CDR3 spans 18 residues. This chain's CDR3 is CASRLVILTGPTNEKLFF. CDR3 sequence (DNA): TGTGCAAGTCGCTTAGTTATCCTGACAGGGCCAACTAATGAAAAACTGTTTTTT.

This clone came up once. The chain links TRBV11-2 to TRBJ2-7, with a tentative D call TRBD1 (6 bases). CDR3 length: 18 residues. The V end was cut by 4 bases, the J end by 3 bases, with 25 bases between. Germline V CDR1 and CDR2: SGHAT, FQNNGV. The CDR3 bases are TGTGCCAGCAGCTCCCTCGGCCAGGGGTTTTATACTGTCTACGAGCAGTACTTC. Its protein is CASSSLGQGFYTVYEQYF.

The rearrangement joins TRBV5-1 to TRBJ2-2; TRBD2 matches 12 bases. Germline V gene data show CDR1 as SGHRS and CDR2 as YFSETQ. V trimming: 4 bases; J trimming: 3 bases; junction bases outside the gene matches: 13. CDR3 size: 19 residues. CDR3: CASSVKLAGGRVDTGELFF. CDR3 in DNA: TGCGCCAGCAGCGTAAAACTAGCGGGGGGCCGGGTAGACACCGGGGAGCTGTTTTTT.

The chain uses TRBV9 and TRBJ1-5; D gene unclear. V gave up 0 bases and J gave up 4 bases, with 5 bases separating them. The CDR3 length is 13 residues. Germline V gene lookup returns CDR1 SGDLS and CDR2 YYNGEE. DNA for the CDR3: TGTGCCAGCAGCGTAGGCCTAAATCAGCCCCAGCATTTT. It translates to CASSVGLNQPQHF. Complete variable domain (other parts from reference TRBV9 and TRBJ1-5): DSGVTQTPKHLITATGQRVTLRCSPRSGDLSVYWYQQSLDQGLQFLIQYYNGEERAKGNILERFSAQQFPDLHSELNLSSLELGDSALYFCASSVGLNQPQHFGDGTRLSIL.

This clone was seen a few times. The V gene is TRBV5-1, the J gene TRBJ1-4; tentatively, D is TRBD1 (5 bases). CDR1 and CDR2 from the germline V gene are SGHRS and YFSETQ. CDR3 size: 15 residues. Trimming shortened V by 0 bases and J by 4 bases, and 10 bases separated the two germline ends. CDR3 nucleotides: TGCGCCAGCAGCTTGGGGGAGGGGATTAATGAAAAACTGTTTTTT. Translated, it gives CASSLGEGINEKLFF.

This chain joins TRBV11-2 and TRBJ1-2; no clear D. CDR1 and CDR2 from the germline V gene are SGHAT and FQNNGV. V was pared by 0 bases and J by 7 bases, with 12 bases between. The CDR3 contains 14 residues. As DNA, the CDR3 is TGTGCCAGCAGCTTAGATGTTAGATCGGGTGGCTACACCTTC. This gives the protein CASSLDVRSGGYTF. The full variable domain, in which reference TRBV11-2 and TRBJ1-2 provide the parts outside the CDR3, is EAGVAQSPRYKIIEKRQSVAFWCNPISGHATLYWYQQILGQGPKLLIQFQNNGVVDDSQLPKDRFSAERLKGVDSTLKIQPAKLEDSAVYLCASSLDVRSGGYTFGSGTRLTVV.

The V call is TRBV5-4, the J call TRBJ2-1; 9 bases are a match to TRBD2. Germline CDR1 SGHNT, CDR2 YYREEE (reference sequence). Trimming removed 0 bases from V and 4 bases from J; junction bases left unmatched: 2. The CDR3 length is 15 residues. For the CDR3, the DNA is TGTGCCAGCAGCTTGGCTAGCGGGGAATACAATGAGCAGTTCTTC. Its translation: CASSLASGEYNEQFF.

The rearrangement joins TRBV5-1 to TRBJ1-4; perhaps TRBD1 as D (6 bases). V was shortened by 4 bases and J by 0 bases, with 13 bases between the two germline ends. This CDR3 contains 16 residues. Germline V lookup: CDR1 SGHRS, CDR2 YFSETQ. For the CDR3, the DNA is TGCGCCAGCAGCCAGGGACGGACAGCAACTAATGAAAAACTGTTTTTT. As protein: CASSQGRTATNEKLFF. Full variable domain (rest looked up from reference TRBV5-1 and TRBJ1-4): KAGVTQTPRYLIKTRGQQVTLSCSPISGHRSVSWYQQTPGQGLQFLFEYFSETQRNKGNFPGRFSGRQFSNSRSEMNVSTLELGDSALYLCASSQGRTATNEKLFFGSGTQLSVL.

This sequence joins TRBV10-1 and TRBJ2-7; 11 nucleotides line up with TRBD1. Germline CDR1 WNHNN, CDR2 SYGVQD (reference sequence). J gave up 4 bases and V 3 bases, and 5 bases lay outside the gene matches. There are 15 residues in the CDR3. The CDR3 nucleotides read TGCGCCAGCAGTGATTGGGGACAGGGGGGATACGAGCAGTACTTC. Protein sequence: CASSDWGQGGYEQYF.

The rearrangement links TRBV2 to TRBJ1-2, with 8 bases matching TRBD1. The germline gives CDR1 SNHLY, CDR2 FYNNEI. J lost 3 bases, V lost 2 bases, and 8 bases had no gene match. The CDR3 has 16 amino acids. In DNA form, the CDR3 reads TGTGCCAGCAGTGAAAAGGCAGGGGGCGGATACTATGGCTACACCTTC. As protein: CASSEKAGGGYYGYTF.

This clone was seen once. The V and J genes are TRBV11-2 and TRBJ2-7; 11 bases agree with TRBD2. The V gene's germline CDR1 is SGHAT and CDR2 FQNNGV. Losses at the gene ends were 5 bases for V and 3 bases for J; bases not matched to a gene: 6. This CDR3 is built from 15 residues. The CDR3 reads CASSQTSGGGYEQYF. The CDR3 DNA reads TGTGCCAGCAGCCAAACTAGCGGGGGAGGCTACGAGCAGTACTTC.

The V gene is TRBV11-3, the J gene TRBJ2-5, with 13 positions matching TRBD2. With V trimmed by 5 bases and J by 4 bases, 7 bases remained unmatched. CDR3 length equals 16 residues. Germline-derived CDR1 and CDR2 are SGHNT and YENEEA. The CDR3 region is CASSKGTSGVGETQYF. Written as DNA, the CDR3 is TGTGCCAGCAGCAAGGGGACTAGCGGGGTAGGAGAGACCCAGTACTTC.

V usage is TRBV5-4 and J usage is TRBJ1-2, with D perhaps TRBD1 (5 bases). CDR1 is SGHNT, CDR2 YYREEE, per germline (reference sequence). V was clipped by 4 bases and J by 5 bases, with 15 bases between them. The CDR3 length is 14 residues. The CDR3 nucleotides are TGTGCCAGCAGCGAAGGATTGGGGGGATATGGCTACACCTTC. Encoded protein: CASSEGLGGYGYTF.